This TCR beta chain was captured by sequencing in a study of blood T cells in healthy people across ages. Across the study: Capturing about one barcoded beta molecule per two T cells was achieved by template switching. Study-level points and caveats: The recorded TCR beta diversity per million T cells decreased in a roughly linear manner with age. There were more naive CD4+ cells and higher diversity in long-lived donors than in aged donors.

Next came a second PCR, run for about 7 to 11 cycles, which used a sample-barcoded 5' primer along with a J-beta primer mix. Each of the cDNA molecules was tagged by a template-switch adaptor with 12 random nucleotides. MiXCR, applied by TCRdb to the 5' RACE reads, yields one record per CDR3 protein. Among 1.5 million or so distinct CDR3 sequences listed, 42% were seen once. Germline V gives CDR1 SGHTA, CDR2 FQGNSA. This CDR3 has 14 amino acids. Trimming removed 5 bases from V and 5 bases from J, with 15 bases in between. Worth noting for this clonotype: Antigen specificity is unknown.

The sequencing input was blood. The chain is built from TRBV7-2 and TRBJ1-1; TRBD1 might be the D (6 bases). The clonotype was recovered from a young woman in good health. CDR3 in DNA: TGTGCCAGCAGCACTTTAGGGGGGTGGACTGAAGCTTTCTTT. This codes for CASSTLGGWTEAFF. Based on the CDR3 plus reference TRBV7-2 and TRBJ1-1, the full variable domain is GAGVSQSPSNKVTEKGKDVELRCDPISGHTALYWYRQSLGQGLEFLIYFQGNSAPDKSGLPSDRFSAERTGGSVSTLTIQRTQQEDSAVYLCASSTLGGWTEAFFGQGTRLTVV.